This T cell receptor beta chain was recovered during a study of T-cell reconstitution after alpha-beta-depleted transplantation in children. The TCRbeta library incorporated unique molecular identifiers. MiXCR was run by TCRdb on the PCR reads, yielding one entry per CDR3 protein. This repertoire shows some 530,000 distinct CDR3 sequences, around an eighth found once; its top ten account for around 5.8%. The V and J ends lost 5 bases and 9 bases respectively, with 10 bases between them. CDR3 length: 12 amino acids. V gene TRBV12-3 or TRBV12-4 combines with J gene TRBJ2-2; no reliable D call. The TCR sequence derives from a human donor who donated a stem cell graft to a child with combined immunodeficiency. The sequencing used PBMCs from the stem cell graft donor, collected from the stem cell graft. CDR3 in DNA: TGTGCCAGCAGTCCCTCCCCCCGGGAGCTGTTTTTT. It translates to CASSPSPRELFF.